A single sample is the source of the 11 T cell receptor beta chains below, sequenced in a study of blood T cell repertoires in COVID-19. TCRdb's copy holds only in-frame clones and misses some; the assay was immunoSEQ multiplex PCR. The profile covers 200,000 or so clones, with 84% appearing a single time and about 10% taken by the ten largest. The sample consisted of peripheral blood. These receptors originate from a woman at least 80 years old with COVID-19, enrolled during active disease.

This rearrangement joins TRBV4-3 to TRBJ1-2, with D perhaps matching TRBD1 (6 bases). CDR3 size: 14 residues. V was trimmed by 1 base and J by 0 bases, leaving 6 bases between them. The germline gives CDR1 LGHNA, CDR2 YSLEER. The CDR3 spells CASSQGTANYGYTF. The CDR3 DNA reads TGCGCCAGCAGCCAAGGGACAGCTAACTATGGCTACACCTTC.

This clone was recorded only once. J is TRBJ1-1 and V is TRBV7-2; D is possibly TRBD1 (5 bases). This CDR3 is 14 amino acids long. Trimming removed 5 bases from V and 8 bases from J, with 18 bases in between. CDR1 SGHTA and CDR2 FQGNSA come from the germline V gene. CDR3 region: CASSPQGLTAEAFF. The CDR3 coding sequence is TGTGCCAGCAGCCCCCAAGGGTTGACAGCGGAAGCTTTCTTT.

This clone showed up just once. The same CDR3 can be traced to other DNA sequences in this sample. The chain is built from TRBV5-1 and TRBJ2-5; D remains ambiguous. Germline CDR1 and CDR2: SGHRS and YFSETQ. Trimming cost V 0 bases and J 0 bases, with 6 bases left between them. The CDR3 sequence is 14 residues long. In nucleotides, the CDR3 is TGCGCCAGCAGCTTGGGAGGCAACCAAGAGACCCAGTACTTC. It yields the protein CASSLGGNQETQYF.

This clone occurred once. This chain joins TRBV19 and TRBJ2-3, with 10 bases lining up with TRBD2. CDR1 is LNHDA and CDR2 is SQIVND in the germline V gene (reference sequence). This CDR3 is 16 amino acids long. After removal of 4 bases from V and 1 base from J, the junction contained 5 bases not matched to a gene. In DNA form, the CDR3 reads TGTGCCAGTAGTAAAGCGGGGGGGCAGGGCACAGATACGCAGTATTTT. Protein product: CASSKAGGQGTDTQYF.

The rearrangement uses TRBV1 and TRBJ1-6; the D call in the table, TRBD1, was not verified against the DNA. TRBV1 is deemed a pseudogene. The length of the CDR3 is 16 residues. CDR3 loop: CTSSQVRQAGRSPLHF. In DNA form, the CDR3 reads TGCACCAGCAGCCAAGTACGACAGGCTGGTAGATCACCCCTCCACTTT.

The genes are TRBV24-1 and TRBJ2-6; D may be TRBD1 (6 bases). This CDR3 contains 14 residues. Germline V gene sequence: CDR1 KGHDR, CDR2 SFDVKD. The ends were cut back, 9 bases at V and 0 bases at J, with 8 bases in the middle. This CDR3 is CATRQVSGANVLTF. CDR3 DNA sequence: TGTGCCACCCGACAGGTCTCTGGGGCCAACGTCCTGACTTTC.

V and J are TRBV7-5 and TRBJ1-2; TRBD1 is the table's D call, not checked against the DNA. TRBV7-5 is a known pseudogene. CDR3 length: 15 residues. The CDR3 DNA is TGTGCCAGAAGCGCATCGACAGGGCGGAACTATGGCTACACCTTC. Residues: CARSASTGRNYGYTF.

The CDR3 sequence is CASSRVTSGNTIYF. For the CDR3, the DNA is TGTGCCAGCAGCCGCGTCACTTCTGGAAACACCATATATTTT. This chain joins TRBV11-2 and TRBJ1-3, with D unresolved. Germline-derived CDR1 and CDR2 are SGHAT and FQNNGV. The CDR3 spans 14 residues. V lost 5 bases and J lost 1, with 9 bases in between.

A remark on this clone: At one end, the junction sequence differs from germline, possibly due to a read error. The CDR3 DNA follows: TGTGCCAGCAAAACGCCGGGGGGCGCAGGCCACTTC. Translated: CASKTPGGAGHF. The chain carries TRBV6-5 and TRBJ2-4; maybe TRBD2 (7 bases). Germline CDR1 reads MNHEY; CDR2 reads SVGAGI. The CDR3 loop spans 12 amino acids.

The chain combines TRBV10-3 with TRBJ2-5; TRBD2 aligns across 11 bases. The CDR3 runs to 19 residues. Looked up from germline, CDR1 is ENHRY and CDR2 is SYGVKD. V gave up 3 bases and J gave up 4 bases; unmatched junction bases: 16. The CDR3 spells CAISDSGRLAGGRRETQYF. The CDR3 DNA reads TGTGCCATCAGTGACTCGGGTCGGCTAGCGGGGGGTCGGAGAGAGACCCAGTACTTC.

The V call is TRBV5-6, the J call TRBJ2-1, with 8 positions matching TRBD1. The CDR3 is 15 residues long. The ends lost 4 bases at V and 3 bases at J; junction bases unmatched: 6. Germline CDR1 and CDR2: SGHDT and YYEEEE. CDR3 sequence (DNA): TGTGCCAGCAGCCGTGACAGGGGAGGCTACAATGAGCAGTTCTTC. Translated, it gives CASSRDRGGYNEQFF.